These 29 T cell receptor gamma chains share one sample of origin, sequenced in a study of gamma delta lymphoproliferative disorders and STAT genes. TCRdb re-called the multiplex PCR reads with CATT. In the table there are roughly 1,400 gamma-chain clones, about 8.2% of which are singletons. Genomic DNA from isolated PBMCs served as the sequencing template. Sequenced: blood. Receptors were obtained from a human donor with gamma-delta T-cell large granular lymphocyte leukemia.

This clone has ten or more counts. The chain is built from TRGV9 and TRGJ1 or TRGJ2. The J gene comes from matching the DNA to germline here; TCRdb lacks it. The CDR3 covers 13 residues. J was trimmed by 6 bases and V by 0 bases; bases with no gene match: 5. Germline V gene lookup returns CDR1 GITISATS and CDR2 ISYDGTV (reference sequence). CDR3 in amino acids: CALWEVPFYKKLF. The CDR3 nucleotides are TGTGCCTTGTGGGAGGTGCCTTTTTATAAGAAACTCTTT.

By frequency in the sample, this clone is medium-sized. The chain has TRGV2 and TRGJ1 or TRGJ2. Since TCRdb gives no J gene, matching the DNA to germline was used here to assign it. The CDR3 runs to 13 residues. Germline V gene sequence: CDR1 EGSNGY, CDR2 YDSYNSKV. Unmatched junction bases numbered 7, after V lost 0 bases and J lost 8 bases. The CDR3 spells CATWDGPPNKKLF. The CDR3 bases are TGTGCCACCTGGGACGGGCCCCCTAATAAGAAACTCTTT.

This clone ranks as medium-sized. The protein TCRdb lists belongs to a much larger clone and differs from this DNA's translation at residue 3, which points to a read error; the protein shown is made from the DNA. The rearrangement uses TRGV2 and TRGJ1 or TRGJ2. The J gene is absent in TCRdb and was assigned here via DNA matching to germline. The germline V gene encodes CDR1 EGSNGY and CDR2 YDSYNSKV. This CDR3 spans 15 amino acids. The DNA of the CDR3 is TGTGCCATCTGGGACGGCCGAGTTAATTATTATAAGAAACTCTTT. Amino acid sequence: CAIWDGRVNYYKKLF.

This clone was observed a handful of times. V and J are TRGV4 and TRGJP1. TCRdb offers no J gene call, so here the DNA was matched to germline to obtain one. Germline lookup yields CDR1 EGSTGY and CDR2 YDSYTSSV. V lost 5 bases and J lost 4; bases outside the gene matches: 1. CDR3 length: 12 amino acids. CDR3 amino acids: CATWGTGWFKIF. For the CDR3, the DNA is TGTGCCACCTGGGGCACTGGTTGGTTCAAGATATTT.

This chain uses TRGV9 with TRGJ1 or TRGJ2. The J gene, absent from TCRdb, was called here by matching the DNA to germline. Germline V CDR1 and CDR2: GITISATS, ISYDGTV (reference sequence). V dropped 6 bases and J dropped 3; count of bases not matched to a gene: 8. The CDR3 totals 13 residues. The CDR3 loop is CALWRNPYYKKLF. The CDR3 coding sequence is TGTGCCTTGTGGCGAAACCCTTATTATAAGAAACTCTTT.

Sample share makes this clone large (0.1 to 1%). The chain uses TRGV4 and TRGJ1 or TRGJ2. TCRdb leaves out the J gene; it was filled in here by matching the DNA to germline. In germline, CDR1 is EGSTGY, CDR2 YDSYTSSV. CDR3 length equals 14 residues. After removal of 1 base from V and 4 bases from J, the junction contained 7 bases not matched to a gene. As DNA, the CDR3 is TGTGCCACCTGGGATGGCAGGAGGTATTATAAGAAACTCTTT. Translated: CATWDGRRYYKKLF.

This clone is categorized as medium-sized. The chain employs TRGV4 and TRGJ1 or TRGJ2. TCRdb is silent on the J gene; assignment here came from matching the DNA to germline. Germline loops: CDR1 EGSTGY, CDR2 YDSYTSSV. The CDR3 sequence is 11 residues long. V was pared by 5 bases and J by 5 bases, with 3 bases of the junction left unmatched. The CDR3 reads CATWGDYKKLF. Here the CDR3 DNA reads TGTGCCACCTGGGGAGATTATAAGAAACTCTTT.

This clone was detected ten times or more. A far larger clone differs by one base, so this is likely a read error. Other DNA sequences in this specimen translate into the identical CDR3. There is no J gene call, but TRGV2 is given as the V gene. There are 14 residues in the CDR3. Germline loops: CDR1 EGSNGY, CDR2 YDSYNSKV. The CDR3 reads CATWDGGRYYKKLF. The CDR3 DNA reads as TGTGCCACCTGGGACGGAGGTAGATATTATAAGAAACTATTT.

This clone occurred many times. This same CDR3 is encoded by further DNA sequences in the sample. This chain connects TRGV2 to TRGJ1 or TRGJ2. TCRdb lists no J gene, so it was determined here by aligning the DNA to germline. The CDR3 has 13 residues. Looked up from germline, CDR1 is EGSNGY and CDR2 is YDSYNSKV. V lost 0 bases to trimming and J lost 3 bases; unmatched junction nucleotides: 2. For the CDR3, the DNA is TGTGCCACCTGGGACGGGCCTTATTATAAGAAACTCTTT. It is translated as CATWDGPYYKKLF.

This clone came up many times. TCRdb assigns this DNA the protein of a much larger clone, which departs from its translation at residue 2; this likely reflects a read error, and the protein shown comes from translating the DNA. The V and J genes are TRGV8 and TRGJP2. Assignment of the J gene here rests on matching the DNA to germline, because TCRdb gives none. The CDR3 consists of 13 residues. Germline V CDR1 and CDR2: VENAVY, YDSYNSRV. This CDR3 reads CTTWDSSDWIKTF. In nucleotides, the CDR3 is TGTACCACCTGGGATAGTAGTGATTGGATCAAGACGTTT.

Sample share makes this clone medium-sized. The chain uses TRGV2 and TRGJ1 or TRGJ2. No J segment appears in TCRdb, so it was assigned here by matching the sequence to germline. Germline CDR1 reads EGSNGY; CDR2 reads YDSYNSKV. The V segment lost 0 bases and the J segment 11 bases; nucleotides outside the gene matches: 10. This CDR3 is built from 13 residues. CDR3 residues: CATWDGKYIEKLF. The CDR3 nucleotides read TGTGCCACCTGGGACGGGAAATATATCGAGAAACTCTTT.

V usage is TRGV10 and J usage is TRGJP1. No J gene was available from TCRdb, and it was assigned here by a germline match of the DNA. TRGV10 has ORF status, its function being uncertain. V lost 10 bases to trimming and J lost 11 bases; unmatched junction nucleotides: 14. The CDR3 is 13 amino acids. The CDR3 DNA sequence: TGTGCTGCGTCTAATTTGGGGGGATGGTTCAAGATATTT. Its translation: CAASNLGGWFKIF.

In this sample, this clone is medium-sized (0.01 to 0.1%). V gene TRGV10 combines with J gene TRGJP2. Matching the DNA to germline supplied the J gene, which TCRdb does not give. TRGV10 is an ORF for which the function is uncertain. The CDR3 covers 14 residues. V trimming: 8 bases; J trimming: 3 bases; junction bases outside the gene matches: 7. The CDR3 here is CAAWVSGSDWIKTF. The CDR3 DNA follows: TGTGCTGCGTGGGTATCGGGTAGTGATTGGATCAAGACGTTT.

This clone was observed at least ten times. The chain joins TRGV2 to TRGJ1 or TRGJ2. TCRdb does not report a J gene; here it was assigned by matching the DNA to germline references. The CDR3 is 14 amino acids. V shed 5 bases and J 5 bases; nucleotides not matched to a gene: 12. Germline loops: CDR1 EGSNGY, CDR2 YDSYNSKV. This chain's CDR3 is CATWAPPGNYKKLF. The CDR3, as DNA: TGTGCCACCTGGGCCCCCCCCGGGAATTATAAGAAACTCTTT.

The CDR3 coding sequence is TGTGCCACCTGGGATCCTTTTTATTATTATAAGAAACTCTTT. It is translated as CATWDPFYYYKKLF. The chain joins TRGV8 to TRGJ1 or TRGJ2. The J gene is absent in TCRdb and was assigned here via DNA matching to germline. From germline, CDR1 is VENAVY and CDR2 YDSYNSRV. The ends lost 3 bases at V and 2 bases at J; junction bases unmatched: 7. The CDR3 has 14 residues.

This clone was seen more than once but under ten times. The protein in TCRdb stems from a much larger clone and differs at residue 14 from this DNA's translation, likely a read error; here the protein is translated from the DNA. This CDR3 reads CATWDEACWITHTPGWFKIF. The CDR3 DNA reads TGTGCCACCTGGGATGAGGCCTGCTGGATTACCCATACCCCTGGTTGGTTCAAGATATTT. V gene TRGV4 combines with J gene TRGJP1. In the absence of a J gene in TCRdb, the DNA was matched to germline to assign it here. The CDR3 spans 20 residues. Germline V lookup: CDR1 EGSTGY, CDR2 YDSYTSSV.

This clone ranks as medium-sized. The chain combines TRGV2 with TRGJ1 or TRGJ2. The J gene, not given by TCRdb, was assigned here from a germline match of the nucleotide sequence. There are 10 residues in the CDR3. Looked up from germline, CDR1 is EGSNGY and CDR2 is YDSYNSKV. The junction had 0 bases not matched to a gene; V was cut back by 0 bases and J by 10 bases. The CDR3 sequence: CATWDGKKLF. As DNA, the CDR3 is TGTGCCACCTGGGACGGGAAGAAACTCTTT.

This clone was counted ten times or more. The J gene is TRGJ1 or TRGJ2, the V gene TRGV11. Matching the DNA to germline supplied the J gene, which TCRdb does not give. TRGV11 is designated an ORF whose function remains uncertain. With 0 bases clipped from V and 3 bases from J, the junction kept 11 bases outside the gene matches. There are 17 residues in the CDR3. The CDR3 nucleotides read TGTGCCTGCTGGATTAGGCACGTCGAATCTCTTTATTATAAGAAACTCTTT. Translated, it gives CACWIRHVESLYYKKLF.

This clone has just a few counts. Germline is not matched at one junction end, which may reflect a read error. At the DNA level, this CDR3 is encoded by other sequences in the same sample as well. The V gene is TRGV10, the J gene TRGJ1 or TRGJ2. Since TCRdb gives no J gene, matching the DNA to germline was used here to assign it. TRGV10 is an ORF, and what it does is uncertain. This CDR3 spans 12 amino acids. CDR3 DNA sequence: TGTGCCGCGTGGGATTTTGATTATAAGAAACTCTTT. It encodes CAAWDFDYKKLF.

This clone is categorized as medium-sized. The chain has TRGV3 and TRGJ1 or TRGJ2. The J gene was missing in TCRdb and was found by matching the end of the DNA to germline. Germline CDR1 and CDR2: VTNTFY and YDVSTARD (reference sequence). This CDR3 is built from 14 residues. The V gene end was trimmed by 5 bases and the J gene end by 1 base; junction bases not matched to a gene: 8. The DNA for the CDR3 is TGTGCCACCTGGGCCTCTTTAAATTATTATAAGAAACTCTTT. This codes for CATWASLNYYKKLF.

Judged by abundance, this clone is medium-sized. The CDR3 coding sequence is TGTGCTGCGTGGGTCACATATACCACTGGTTGGTTCAAGATATTT. Amino acid sequence: CAAWVTYTTGWFKIF. This chain links TRGV10 with TRGJP1. The J gene is not listed in TCRdb, so it was assigned here from a DNA match to germline. TRGV10 is an open reading frame whose function is uncertain. This CDR3 is 15 amino acids long. V dropped 8 bases and J dropped 0; count of bases not matched to a gene: 7.

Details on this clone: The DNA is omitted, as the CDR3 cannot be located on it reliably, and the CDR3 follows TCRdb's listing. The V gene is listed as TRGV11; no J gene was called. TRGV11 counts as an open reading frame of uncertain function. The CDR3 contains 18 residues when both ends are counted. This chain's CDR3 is CTTVPAGLTRRKWYKKLF.

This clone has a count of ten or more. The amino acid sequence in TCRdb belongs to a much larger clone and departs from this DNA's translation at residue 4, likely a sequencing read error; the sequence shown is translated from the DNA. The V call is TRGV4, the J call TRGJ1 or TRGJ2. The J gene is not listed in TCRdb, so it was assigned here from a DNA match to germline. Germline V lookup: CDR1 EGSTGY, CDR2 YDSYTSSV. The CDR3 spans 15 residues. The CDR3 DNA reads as TGTGCCACCCGGGAGAAGGGGAAATTACTTTATAAGAAACTCTTT. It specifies CATREKGKLLYKKLF.

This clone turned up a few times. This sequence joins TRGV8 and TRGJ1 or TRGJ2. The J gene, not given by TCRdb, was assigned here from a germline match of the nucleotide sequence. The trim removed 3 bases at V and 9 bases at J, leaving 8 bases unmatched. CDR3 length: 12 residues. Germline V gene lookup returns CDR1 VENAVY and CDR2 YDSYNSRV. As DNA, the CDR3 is TGTGCCACCTGGGATGGAGACCTTAAGAAACTCTTT. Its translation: CATWDGDLKKLF.

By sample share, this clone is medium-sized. CDR3 residues: CAAWDWATGWFKIF. In DNA form, the CDR3 reads TGTGCTGCGTGGGATTGGGCCACTGGTTGGTTCAAGATATTT. The chain links TRGV10 to TRGJP1. TCRdb carries no J gene annotation; the J gene was assigned here by matching the DNA with germline. TRGV10 is identified as an open reading frame with a role that is uncertain. The CDR3 has 14 residues. V trimming: 8 bases; J trimming: 3 bases; junction bases outside the gene matches: 7.

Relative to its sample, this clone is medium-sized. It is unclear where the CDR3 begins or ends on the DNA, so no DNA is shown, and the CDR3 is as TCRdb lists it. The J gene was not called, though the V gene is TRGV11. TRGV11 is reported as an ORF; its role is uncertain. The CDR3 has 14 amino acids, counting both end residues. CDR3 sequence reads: CTTVPAGLASRKLF.

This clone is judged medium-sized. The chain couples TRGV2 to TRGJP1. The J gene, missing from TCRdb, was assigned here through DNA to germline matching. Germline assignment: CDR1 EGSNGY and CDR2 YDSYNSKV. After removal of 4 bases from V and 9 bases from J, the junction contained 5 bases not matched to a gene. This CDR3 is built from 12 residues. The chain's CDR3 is CATWDISWFKIF. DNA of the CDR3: TGTGCCACCTGGGATATAAGTTGGTTCAAGATATTT.

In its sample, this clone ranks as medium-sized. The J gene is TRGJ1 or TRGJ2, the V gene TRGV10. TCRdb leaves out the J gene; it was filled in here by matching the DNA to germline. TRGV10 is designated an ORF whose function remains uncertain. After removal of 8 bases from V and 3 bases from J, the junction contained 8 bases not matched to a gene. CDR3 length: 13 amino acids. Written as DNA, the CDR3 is TGTGCTGCGTGGGATTATCGTTATTATAAGAAACTCTTT. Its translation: CAAWDYRYYKKLF.

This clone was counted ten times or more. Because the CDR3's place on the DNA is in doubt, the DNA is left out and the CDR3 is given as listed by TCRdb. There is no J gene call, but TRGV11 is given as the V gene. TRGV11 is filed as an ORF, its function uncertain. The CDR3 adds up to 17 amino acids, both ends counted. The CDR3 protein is CTTVPAGLGTHYYKKLF.